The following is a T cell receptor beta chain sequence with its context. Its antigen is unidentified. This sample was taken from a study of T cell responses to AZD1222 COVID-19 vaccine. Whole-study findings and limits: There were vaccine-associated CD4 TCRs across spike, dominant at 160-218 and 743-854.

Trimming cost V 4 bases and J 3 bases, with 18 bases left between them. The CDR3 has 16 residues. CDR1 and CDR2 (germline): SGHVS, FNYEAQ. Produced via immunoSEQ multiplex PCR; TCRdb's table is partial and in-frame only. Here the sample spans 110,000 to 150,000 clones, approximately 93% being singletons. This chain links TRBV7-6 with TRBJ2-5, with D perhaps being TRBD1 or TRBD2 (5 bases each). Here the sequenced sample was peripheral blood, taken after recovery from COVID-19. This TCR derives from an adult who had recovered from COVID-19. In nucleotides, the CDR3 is TGTGCCAGCAGCTCCCGGGACGGCCTGAGGGAAGAGACCCAGTACTTC. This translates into CASSSRDGLREETQYF.